The 20 T cell receptor beta chains listed next were all sequenced from one sample in a study of blood T cell repertoires in COVID-19 (dated by TCRdb to between 2020 and 2021). Library preparation was by the immunoSEQ multiplex PCR assay. TCRdb stores this immuneACCESS table with in-frame sequences only. Part of the clones is absent; in the studies checked, under half of the shortfall reflects unresolved V genes, and no reason is known for the rest. For this sample the table gives a few hundred thousand clones, of which roughly 79% were detected only once. The ten top clones hold over 14% of the sample. The sample comprised PBMCs or T cells enriched from blood (not recorded which). These receptors were obtained from a man aged 40-49 years who had recovered from COVID-19.

The chain employs TRBV7-2 and TRBJ2-2, with 7 bases identical to TRBD1. CDR1 is SGHTA, CDR2 FQGNSA, per germline. The CDR3 is made up of 14 amino acids. The trim removed 3 bases at V and 5 bases at J, leaving 3 bases unmatched. CDR3 loop: CASSLTGRTGELFF. CDR3 coding DNA: TGTGCCAGCAGCTTGACAGGGCGAACCGGGGAGCTGTTTTTT.

The sample holds one count of this clone. V is TRBV6-5 and J is TRBJ2-1, with D possibly matching TRBD2 (7 bases). Trimming removed 8 bases from V and 1 base from J, with 9 bases in between. Germline CDR1 is MNHEY and CDR2 is SVGAGI. The CDR3 totals 13 residues. The CDR3 loop is CASGGASYNEQFF. As DNA, the CDR3 is TGTGCCAGCGGGGGGGCGTCCTACAATGAGCAGTTCTTC.

This clone has only a few counts. The chain employs TRBV10-2 and TRBJ2-5, with D possibly TRBD2 on 6 matching bases. V lost 2 bases and J lost 2, with 9 bases in between. Germline V gene lookup returns CDR1 WSHSY and CDR2 SAAADI. This CDR3 is built from 14 residues. CDR3 in amino acids: CASSEVGGQETQYF. CDR3 coding DNA: TGCGCCAGCAGTGAGGTTGGGGGGCAAGAGACCCAGTACTTC.

The chain combines TRBV6-5 with TRBJ1-5; D remains unclear. Trimming took off 6 bases at V and 14 bases at J, with 23 bases between the two ends. Germline lookup yields CDR1 MNHEY and CDR2 SVGAGI. The CDR3 extends over 14 amino acids. The CDR3 DNA sequence: TGTGCCAGCAGCGTGGAGTCTTTATTTACCCTCGAGCATTTT. This sequence encodes CASSVESLFTLEHF.

The chain uses TRBV27 and TRBJ2-1; 16 bases are a match to TRBD2. Per germline, CDR1 MNHEY and CDR2 SMNVEV (reference sequence). The CDR3 runs to 21 residues. J lost 7 bases, V lost 0 bases, and 15 bases had no gene match. The CDR3 nucleotides are TGTGCCAGCAGTTTATCGCTGAGGTGGGGACTAGCGGGAGGGGACGGGAATGAGCAGTTCTTC. This translates into CASSLSLRWGLAGGDGNEQFF.

This clone was seen a few times. This sequence joins TRBV2 and TRBJ1-4; D is possibly TRBD1 (5 bases). The CDR3 runs 13 residues. Germline CDR1 reads SNHLY; CDR2 reads FYNNEI. Trimming stripped 6 bases from V and 5 bases from J, with 10 bases between. CDR3 sequence: CASSRDFNEKLFF. The CDR3 DNA is TGTGCCAGCAGCCGGGACTTCAATGAAAAACTGTTTTTT.

This clone was seen once. The V gene is TRBV2, the J gene TRBJ2-1, with TRBD2 matching 12 bases. With V trimmed by 6 bases and J by 10 bases, 1 base remained unmatched. Germline V gene sequence: CDR1 SNHLY, CDR2 FYNNEI. CDR3 length: 12 residues. This CDR3 is CASRGLAGEQFF. CDR3 DNA: TGTGCCAGCAGAGGACTAGCGGGGGAGCAGTTCTTC.

The chain combines TRBV3-1 (or the pseudogene TRBV3-2) with TRBJ2-5; perhaps TRBD1 as D (6 bases). The CDR3 runs 12 residues. V was pared by 1 base and J by 14 bases, with 14 bases between. Germline values: CDR1 LGHDT, CDR2 YNNKEL (reference sequence). This CDR3 reads CASSQVGQGRYF. For the CDR3, the DNA is TGTGCCAGCAGCCAAGTGGGTCAGGGGCGTTACTTC.

The chain has TRBV3-1 (or the pseudogene TRBV3-2) and TRBJ1-6; D not certain. The CDR3 spans 15 residues. Germline CDR1 LGHDT, CDR2 YNNKEL (reference sequence). Trimming cost V 3 bases and J 6 bases, with 12 bases left between them. The chain's CDR3 is CASSQAWSLNSPLHF. In DNA, the CDR3 is TGTGCCAGCAGCCAGGCTTGGTCTCTTAATTCACCCCTCCACTTT.

J is TRBJ2-7 and V is TRBV10-2, with TRBD2 matching 8 bases. With 7 bases clipped from V and 1 base from J, the junction kept 3 bases outside the gene matches. The CDR3 extends over 13 amino acids. Germline V lookup: CDR1 WSHSY, CDR2 SAAADI. CDR3 loop: CASTGGLSYEQYF. CDR3 sequence (DNA): TGCGCCAGCACGGGAGGGCTTTCCTACGAGCAGTACTTC.

V gene TRBV18 combines with J gene TRBJ1-4; perhaps TRBD1 as D (6 bases). The CDR3 is made up of 14 amino acids. Germline V CDR1 and CDR2: KGHSH, LQKENI. Trimming pared 5 bases from V and 8 bases from J, leaving 15 bases between. Here the CDR3 reads CASSSTWTAEKLFF. For the CDR3, the DNA is TGTGCCAGCTCATCAACCTGGACAGCCGAAAAACTGTTTTTT.

This clone was detected only a few times. V is TRBV28 and J is TRBJ1-6; D might be TRBD1 (5 bases). Germline values: CDR1 MDHEN, CDR2 SYDVKM. With 9 bases removed from V and 10 bases from J, the gap between germline ends came to 13 bases. CDR3 length: 12 amino acids. The CDR3 coding sequence is TGTGCCAGTGGAGGGGCAGGGTCACCCCTCCACTTT. Protein sequence: CASGGAGSPLHF.

The CDR3 reads CASSQTGVMFNEQFF. The CDR3 bases are TGTGCCAGCAGCCAGACAGGGGTGATGTTCAATGAGCAGTTCTTC. The J gene is TRBJ2-1, the V gene TRBV7-3; 8 bases line up with TRBD1. Germline V gives CDR1 SGHTA, CDR2 FQGTGA. The CDR3 contains 15 residues. Losses at the gene ends were 5 bases for V and 6 bases for J; bases not matched to a gene: 9.

Only a few counts were recorded for this clone. The chain links TRBV7-2 to TRBJ1-1; 8 positions match TRBD1. CDR3 length: 15 amino acids. V trimming: 2 bases; J trimming: 5 bases; junction bases outside the gene matches: 7. Germline CDR1 and CDR2: SGHTA and FQGNSA. DNA of the CDR3: TGTGCCAGCAGCTTATTACGGACAGGGATAACTGAAGCTTTCTTT. It specifies CASSLLRTGITEAFF.

This clone was picked up one time. V is TRBV2 and J is TRBJ1-1, with a tentative D call TRBD1 (5 bases). This CDR3 comprises 13 residues. Germline assignment: CDR1 SNHLY and CDR2 FYNNEI. Trimming left V 4 bases short and J 7 bases short, with 13 bases between. The CDR3 spells CASSAGTPGEAFF. CDR3 sequence (DNA): TGTGCCAGCAGTGCCGGGACTCCGGGTGAAGCTTTCTTT.

The chain couples TRBV2 to TRBJ2-2; 7 bases line up with TRBD1. With V trimmed by 6 bases and J by 3 bases, 7 bases remained unmatched. Looked up from germline, CDR1 is SNHLY and CDR2 is FYNNEI. The CDR3 consists of 15 residues. The CDR3 sequence: CASSRTGGDTGELFF. CDR3 in DNA: TGTGCCAGCAGCAGGACAGGAGGCGACACCGGGGAGCTGTTTTTT.

The chain carries TRBV5-1 and TRBJ1-1; 9 bases are a match to TRBD1. The CDR3 runs to 15 residues. The junction had 4 bases not matched to a gene; V was cut back by 3 bases and J by 1 base. Germline V gene lookup returns CDR1 SGHRS and CDR2 YFSETQ. This CDR3 reads CASSYTGGANTEAFF. CDR3 sequence (DNA): TGCGCCAGCAGCTACACAGGGGGCGCGAACACTGAAGCTTTCTTT.

The chain's CDR3 is CASSQSQGTGNTIYF. As DNA, the CDR3 is TGCGCCAGCAGCCAGTCACAGGGGACTGGAAACACCATATATTTT. V usage is TRBV5-1 and J usage is TRBJ1-3; TRBD1 matches 7 bases. V was clipped by 4 bases and J by 2 bases; unmatched bases: 6. Germline CDR1 SGHRS, CDR2 YFSETQ. This CDR3 region has 15 residues.

J is TRBJ2-3 and V is TRBV7-2; TRBD2 matches at 12 bases. V was pared by 1 base and J by 5 bases, with 7 bases of the junction left unmatched. Germline CDR1 and CDR2: SGHTA and FQGNSA. The CDR3 spans 17 residues. CDR3 loop: CASSLVASGRAKDTQYF. The CDR3 DNA reads TGTGCCAGCAGCTTAGTTGCTAGCGGGAGGGCTAAAGATACGCAGTATTTT.

The V gene is TRBV11-3, the J gene TRBJ2-3; the D is unclear. In germline, CDR1 is SGHNT, CDR2 YENEEA. CDR3 length: 13 amino acids. V lost 1 base to trimming and J lost 3 bases, with 5 bases between them. CDR3 nucleotides: TGTGCCAGCAGCTTAGGCAGAACAGATACGCAGTATTTT. It translates to CASSLGRTDTQYF.